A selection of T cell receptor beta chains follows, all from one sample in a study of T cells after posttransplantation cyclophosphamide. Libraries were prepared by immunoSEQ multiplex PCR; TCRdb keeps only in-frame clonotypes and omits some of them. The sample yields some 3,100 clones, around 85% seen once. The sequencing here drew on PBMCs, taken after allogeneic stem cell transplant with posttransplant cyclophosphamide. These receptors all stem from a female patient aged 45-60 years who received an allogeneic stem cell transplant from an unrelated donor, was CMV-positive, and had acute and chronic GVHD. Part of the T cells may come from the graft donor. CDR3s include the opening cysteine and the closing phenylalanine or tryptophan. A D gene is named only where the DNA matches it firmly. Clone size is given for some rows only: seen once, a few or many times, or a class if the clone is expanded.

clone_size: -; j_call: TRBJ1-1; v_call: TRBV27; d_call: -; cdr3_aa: CASSLARASVEAFF; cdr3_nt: TGTGCCAGCAGTTTAGCCAGGGCGAGTGTTGAAGCTTTCTTT
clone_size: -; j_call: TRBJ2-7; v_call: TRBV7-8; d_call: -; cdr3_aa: CASSLGGDRSYEQYF; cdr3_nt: TGTGCCAGCAGCTTAGGGGGGGACCGCTCCTACGAGCAGTACTTC
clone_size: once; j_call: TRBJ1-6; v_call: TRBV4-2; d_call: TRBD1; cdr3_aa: CASSQLWTGGHSPLHF; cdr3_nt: TGTGCCAGCAGCCAACTCTGGACAGGGGGGCATTCACCCCTCCACTTT
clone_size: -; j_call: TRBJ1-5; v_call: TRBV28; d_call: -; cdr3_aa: CASSPLISNQPQHF; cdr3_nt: TGTGCCAGCAGTCCACTTATTAGCAATCAGCCCCAGCATTTT
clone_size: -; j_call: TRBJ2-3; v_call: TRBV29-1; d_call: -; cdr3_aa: CSVGTAGTSTDTQYF; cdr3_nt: TGCAGCGTCGGCACTGCCGGGACTAGCACAGATACGCAGTATTTT
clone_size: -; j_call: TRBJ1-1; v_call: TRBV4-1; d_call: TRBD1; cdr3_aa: CASSFYRGGTEAFF; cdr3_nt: TGCGCCAGCAGCTTCTACAGGGGGGGCACTGAAGCTTTCTTT
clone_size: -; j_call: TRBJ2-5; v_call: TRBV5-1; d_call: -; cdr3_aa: CASRSGRETQYF; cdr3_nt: TGCGCCAGCAGATCAGGGCGGGAGACCCAGTACTTC
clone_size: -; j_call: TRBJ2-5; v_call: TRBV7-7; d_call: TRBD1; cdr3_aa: CASSLDRGLETQYF; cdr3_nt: TGTGCCAGCAGCTTAGACAGGGGGCTAGAGACCCAGTACTTC
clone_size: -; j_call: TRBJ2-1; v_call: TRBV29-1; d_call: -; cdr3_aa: CSVESFTYNEQFF; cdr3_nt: TGCAGCGTTGAAAGCTTTACCTACAATGAGCAGTTCTTC
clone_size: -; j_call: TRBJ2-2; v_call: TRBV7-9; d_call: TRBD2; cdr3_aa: CASRREETGELFF; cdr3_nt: TGTGCCAGCAGGCGGGAGGAGACCGGGGAGCTGTTTTTT
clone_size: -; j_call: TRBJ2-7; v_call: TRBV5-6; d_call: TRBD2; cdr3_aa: CASSSGLAGGYEQYF; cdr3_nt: TGTGCCAGCAGCTCAGGACTAGCGGGAGGGTACGAGCAGTACTTC
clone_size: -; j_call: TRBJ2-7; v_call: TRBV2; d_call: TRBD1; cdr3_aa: CASKTGGLSYEQYF; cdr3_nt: TGTGCCAGCAAAACAGGGGGTCTCTCCTACGAGCAGTACTTC
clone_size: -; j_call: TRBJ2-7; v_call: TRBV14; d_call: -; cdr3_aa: CASSLRNSYEQYF; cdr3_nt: TGTGCCAGCAGTCTCAGGAACTCCTACGAGCAGTACTTC
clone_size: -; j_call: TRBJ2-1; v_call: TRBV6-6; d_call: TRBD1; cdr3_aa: CASTRDRTYNEQFF; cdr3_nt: TGTGCCAGCACCCGGGACAGGACCTACAATGAGCAGTTCTTC
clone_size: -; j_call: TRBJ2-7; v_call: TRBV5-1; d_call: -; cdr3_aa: CASSLARQSYEQYF; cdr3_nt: TGCGCCAGCAGCTTGGCGAGACAATCCTACGAGCAGTACTTC
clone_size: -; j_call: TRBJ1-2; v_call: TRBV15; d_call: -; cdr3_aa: CATSRDHPQGGYGYTF; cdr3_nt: TGTGCCACCAGCAGAGATCATCCCCAGGGCGGCTATGGCTACACCTTC
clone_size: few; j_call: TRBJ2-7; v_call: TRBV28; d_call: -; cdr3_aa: CASSPTGLSSYEQYF; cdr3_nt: TGTGCCAGCAGTCCGACAGGTTTGAGCTCCTACGAGCAGTACTTC
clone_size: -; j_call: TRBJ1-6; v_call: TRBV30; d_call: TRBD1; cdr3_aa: CAWSVPGQGNSPLHF; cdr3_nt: TGTGCCTGGAGTGTTCCGGGACAGGGTAACTCACCCCTCCACTTT
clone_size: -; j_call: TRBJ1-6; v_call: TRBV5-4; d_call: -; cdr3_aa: CASSPAGRSYNSPLHF; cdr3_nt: TGTGCCAGCAGCCCCGCGGGTAGATCCTATAATTCACCCCTCCACTTT
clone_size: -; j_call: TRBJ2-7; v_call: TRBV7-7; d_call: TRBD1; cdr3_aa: CASPPDRGESSYEQYF; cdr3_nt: TGTGCCAGCCCCCCTGACAGGGGCGAGAGCTCCTACGAGCAGTACTTC
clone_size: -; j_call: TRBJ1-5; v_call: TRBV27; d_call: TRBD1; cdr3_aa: CASSFTGTGAGQPQHF; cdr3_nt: TGTGCCAGCAGTTTTACCGGGACAGGGGCCGGTCAGCCCCAGCATTTT
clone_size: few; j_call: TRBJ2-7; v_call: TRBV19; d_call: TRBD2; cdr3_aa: CASSSGTSLNEQYF; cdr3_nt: TGTGCCAGTAGTAGCGGGACTAGCCTCAACGAGCAGTACTTC
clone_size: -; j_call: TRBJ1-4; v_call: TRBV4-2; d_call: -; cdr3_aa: CASSQDSGGGGGKLFF; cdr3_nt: TGTGCCAGCAGCCAAGACTCTGGGGGGGGTGGGGGAAAACTGTTTTTT
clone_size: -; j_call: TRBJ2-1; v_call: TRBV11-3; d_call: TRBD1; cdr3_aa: CASSLNSGTGARDEQFF; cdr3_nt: TGTGCCAGCAGCTTGAACTCCGGGACAGGGGCTCGGGATGAGCAGTTCTTC
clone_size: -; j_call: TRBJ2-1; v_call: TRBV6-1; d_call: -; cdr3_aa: CASRGRLNEQFF; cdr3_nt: TGTGCCAGCAGGGGGAGACTAAATGAGCAGTTCTTC
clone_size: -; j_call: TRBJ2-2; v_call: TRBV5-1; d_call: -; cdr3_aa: CASSVTLASNTGELFF; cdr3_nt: TGCGCCAGCAGCGTAACACTAGCCTCGAACACCGGGGAGCTGTTTTTT
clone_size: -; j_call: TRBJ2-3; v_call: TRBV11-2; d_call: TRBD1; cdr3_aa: CASSRNRGRMSDTQYF; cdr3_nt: TGTGCCAGCAGCAGAAACAGGGGGCGGATGTCAGATACGCAGTATTTT
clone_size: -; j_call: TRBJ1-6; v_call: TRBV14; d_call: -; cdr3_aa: CASSQAGSSYNSPLHF; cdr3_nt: TGTGCCAGCAGCCAGGCAGGAAGCTCCTATAATTCACCCCTCCACTTT
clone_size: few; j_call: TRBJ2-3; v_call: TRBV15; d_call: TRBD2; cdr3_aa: CATSRPSGGRPDTQYF; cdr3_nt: TGTGCCACCAGCAGACCCAGCGGGGGCCGGCCAGATACGCAGTATTTT
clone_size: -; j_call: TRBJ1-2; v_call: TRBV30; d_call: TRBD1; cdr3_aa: CAWNHPTGDNYGYTF; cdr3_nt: TGTGCCTGGAACCACCCGACAGGGGATAACTATGGCTACACCTTC
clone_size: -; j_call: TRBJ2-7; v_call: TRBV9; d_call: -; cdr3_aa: CASSPGDGRSYEQYF; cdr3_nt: TGTGCCAGCAGCCCGGGGGACGGGCGGTCCTACGAGCAGTACTTC